This T cell receptor (beta chain) was retrieved from a study of T cells in Graves' hyperthyroidism and ophthalmopathy. Amplification yielded TCR beta CDR3 regions, with RNA transcripts as the source. Primed by the HTBI set, a first-round RT-PCR was run on the TCR CDR3. TCRdb reprocessed the multiplex PCR reads via MiXCR and lists one record per CDR3 protein. The sample has about 690,000 distinct CDR3 sequences; roughly a sixth are singletons. Study outcomes and limitations: Most clonotypes expanded in thyroid above 0.001 were likewise present in blood. The model predicted ophthalmopathy a median about 6.6 months before onset. Using 13 V-J features, a model discriminated ophthalmopathy from stable hyperthyroidism.

A word on this clonotype: Its antigen is as yet unknown.

The study left out patients who had uncontrolled infection, other autoimmune disease, pregnancy or lactation. The germline CDR1 and CDR2 sequences are MNHNS and SASEGT. The CDR3 is made up of 17 amino acids. V trimming: 6 bases; J trimming: 0 bases; junction bases outside the gene matches: 12. This chain uses TRBV6-1 with TRBJ2-7; the match to TRBD2 covers 9 bases. The specimen was blood. This clonotype was sampled from a man aged 45-65 years with Graves' hyperthyroidism. The CDR3 sequence is CASSPLPGLASSYEQYF. Here the CDR3 DNA reads TGTGCCAGCAGCCCTCTTCCGGGACTAGCCAGCTCCTACGAGCAGTACTTC.